This entry lists 29 T cell receptor beta chains sequenced from one sample in a study of tumor-infiltrating lymphocytes in primary liver carcinoma. TCR beta cDNA was prepared out of roughly 500 ng total RNA by means of a constant-region primer. It was through three nested multiplex PCR rounds of slightly modified ARM-PCR that TCR beta libraries arose. TRBV1-TRBV30 forward primers and a C-beta reverse primer were used in the first two PCR rounds, which each ran for approximately 10 cycles. TCRdb ran MiXCR on the multiplex PCR reads and lists one entry per CDR3 protein. The repertoire has around 210,000 distinct CDR3 sequences, roughly 61% of them found once; the top ten carry around 7.1%. Unsorted whole blood yielded the blood RNA, and germline DNA was also extracted. The sequenced sample consisted of peripheral blood. Every receptor here comes from a woman in her sixties with primary liver carcinoma and hepatitis B virus infection.

This clonotype was counted ten times or more. This chain uses TRBV11-3 with TRBJ2-2; 8 nucleotides agree with TRBD2. The CDR3 extends over 15 amino acids. The V and J ends lost 6 bases and 4 bases, in that order; junction bases with no gene match: 7. CDR1 SGHNT and CDR2 YENEEA come from the germline V gene. CDR3 sequence: CASRPGTSSTGELFF. CDR3 DNA: TGTGCCAGCAGACCCGGGACTAGTTCCACCGGGGAGCTGTTTTTT.

With respect to this clonotype: A read error may account for a junction end that differs from germline. The CDR3 nucleotides are TGTGCCAGCAGTGAAGGCGGGACTAGCGGGAGCTTC. Encoded protein: CASSEGGTSGSF. V usage is TRBV2 and J usage is TRBJ2-1; 14 nucleotides match TRBD2. Germline-derived CDR1 and CDR2 are SNHLY and FYNNEI. The CDR3 covers 12 residues. The full variable domain, completed using reference TRBV2 and TRBJ2-1, is EPEVTQTPSHQVTQMGQEVILRCVPISNHLYFYWYRQILGQKVEFLVSFYNNEISEKSEIFDDQFSVERPDGSNFTLKIRSTKLEDSAMYFCASSEGGTSGSFGPGTRLTVL.

This clonotype was counted once. At one of its ends the junction is not consistent with the germline gene, which may arise from a read error. This sequence joins TRBV4-2 and TRBJ2-3, with no clear D. Germline assignment: CDR1 LGHNA and CDR2 YNFKEQ. The CDR3 consists of 15 residues. CDR3: CVSSQDRLSTDTQYF. In DNA, the CDR3 is TGTGTCAGCAGCCAAGACCGGCTATCCACAGATACACAGTATTTT.

This clonotype was counted between two and nine times. The rearrangement links TRBV5-4 to TRBJ2-1; 14 bases align to TRBD2. V was pared by 4 bases and J by 9 bases, with 21 bases of the junction left unmatched. This CDR3 contains 20 residues. The V gene's germline CDR1 is SGHNT and CDR2 YYREEE (reference sequence). CDR3 nucleotides: TGTGCCAGCAGCCGCTATACGACTAGCGGGAGGGCCTTAAGTCCAACTGAGCAGTTCTTC. Its translation is CASSRYTTSGRALSPTEQFF.

With respect to this clonotype: At one of its ends the junction is not consistent with the germline gene, which may arise from a read error. The rearrangement links TRBV11-2 to TRBJ1-2; TRBD1 is a possible D gene (5 bases). This CDR3 spans 14 amino acids. CDR1 is SGHAT, CDR2 FQNNGV, per germline. The CDR3 region is CASSLLARDYGYTF. The CDR3 coding sequence is TGTGCCAGCAGCTTACTTGCTCGGGACTATGGCTACACTTTC.

Turning to this clonotype: The conserved phenylalanine or tryptophan is not found at the CDR3 terminus, so this likely reflects a read error. V gene TRBV12-3 or TRBV12-4 combines with J gene TRBJ1-1; TRBD1 matches 7 bases. CDR3 length: 14 residues. J was trimmed by 11 bases and V by 5 bases; bases with no gene match: 14. CDR3 in DNA: TGTGCCAGCAGTCGACAGGGCCAGTTAAGTGAGGCTTTCTAT. Encoded protein: CASSRQGQLSEAFY.

With respect to this clonotype: Germline and junction disagree at one end, which may indicate a read error. V usage is TRBV4-2 and J usage is TRBJ1-6, with D hard to call. CDR3 length: 13 residues. Germline CDR1 and CDR2: LGHNA and YNFKEQ. CDR3 protein: CASSQAMDSPPHF. The CDR3 nucleotides are TGTGCCAGCAGTCAAGCCATGGATTCACCCCCCCACTTT.

This chain links TRBV19 with TRBJ1-5; D not resolved. The V gene's germline CDR1 is LNHDA and CDR2 SQIVND (reference sequence). The V end lost 3 bases, the J end lost 4 bases, and 4 bases lay between the germline ends. The CDR3 is made up of 12 amino acids. In nucleotides, the CDR3 is TGTGCCAGTAGTATTTGGAATCAGCCCCAGCATTTT. This translates into CASSIWNQPQHF.

In this sample, this clonotype is medium-sized. The chain uses TRBV29-1 and TRBJ2-5; 10 nucleotides align to TRBD2. With V trimmed by 3 bases and J by 5 bases, 6 bases remained unmatched. Germline CDR1 and CDR2: SQVTM and ANQGSEA. The CDR3 contains 14 residues. The CDR3 loop is CSVDYPSGSETQYF. The DNA of the CDR3 is TGCAGCGTTGATTATCCTAGCGGGAGTGAGACCCAGTACTTC.

Written as DNA, the CDR3 is TGTGCCAGCAGTCGGGGGAGCCTGAGGAATGAGCAGTTCTTC. The encoded protein is CASSRGSLRNEQFF. This rearrangement joins TRBV28 to TRBJ2-1; D possibly corresponds to TRBD2 (6 bases). Deletions cut 5 bases from V and 7 bases from J, with 15 bases between. The germline V gene encodes CDR1 MDHEN and CDR2 SYDVKM. The CDR3 runs 14 residues.

About this clonotype: Being one base from a much bigger clone, this may be a read error. The CDR3 protein is CASVSGTCTDTQYF. The CDR3 DNA sequence: TGTGCCAGTGTCTCAGGAACCTGCACAGATACGCAGTATTTT. The J gene is TRBJ2-3, the V gene TRBV6-6; D not resolved. This CDR3 spans 14 amino acids. Germline values: CDR1 MNHNY, CDR2 SVGAGI (reference sequence). The germline V and J ends were trimmed by 9 bases and 1 base, with 14 bases remaining between them.

About this clonotype: Compared with germline, one end of the junction differs, possibly owing to a read error. CDR3 nucleotide sequence: TGTGCCAGCACTGGGCGTACTTGTAATTCATCCCTCCACTTT. Residues: CASTGRTCNSSLHF. This chain uses TRBV6-1 with TRBJ1-6; D unresolved. CDR1 and CDR2 (germline): MNHNS, SASEGT. This CDR3 comprises 14 residues.

Of note for this clonotype: Just one base apart from a much larger clone, this may be a read error. This rearrangement joins TRBV5-1 to TRBJ2-1, with TRBD1 as a possible D gene (5 bases). The length of the CDR3 is 15 residues. Germline V gene data show CDR1 as SGHRS and CDR2 as YFSETQ. In DNA form, the CDR3 reads TGCGCCAGCAACTTGGCAGGGCCCCCAAACAATGAGCAGTTCTTC. This codes for CASNLAGPPNNEQFF.

DNA for the CDR3: TGTGCCAACAGACGGCGGGAGGGCCAACAAGAGACCCAGTACTTC. Encoded protein: CANRRREGQQETQYF. V is TRBV6-1 and J is TRBJ2-5; 9 bases fit TRBD2. CDR1 is MNHNS, CDR2 SASEGT, per germline. The CDR3 spans 15 residues. Trimming at V came to 10 bases and at J to 2 bases, leaving 11 bases not matched to a gene.

In this sample, this clonotype turned up a few times. Its ends do not fully match the called genes, so a read error is possible. The J gene is TRBJ2-7, the V gene TRBV11-2; TRBD2 matches at 7 bases. CDR1 is SGHAT and CDR2 is FQNNGV in the germline V gene. The CDR3 spans 14 residues. CDR3 amino acids: CVSNPSGTGAEQYF. In DNA form, the CDR3 reads TGTGTCAGCAACCCAAGCGGGACGGGTGCCGAGCAGTACTTC.

CDR3 DNA sequence: TGCGCCAGCAGCCAAGCGATGGGACTAGATCAGCCCCAGCATTTT. It specifies CASSQAMGLDQPQHF. The V call is TRBV4-1, the J call TRBJ1-5; possible D gene TRBD1, 5 bases. The CDR3 is made up of 15 amino acids. Per germline, CDR1 MGHRA and CDR2 YSYEKL. The ends were cut back, 1 base at V and 5 bases at J, with 12 bases in the middle.

As concerns this clonotype: This may come from a read error, since a much larger clone is one base off. V gene TRBV6-1 combines with J gene TRBJ1-2; D remains unclear. With 2 bases removed from V and 9 bases from J, the gap between germline ends came to 7 bases. Looked up from germline, CDR1 is MNHNS and CDR2 is SASEGT. CDR3 length: 11 residues. The CDR3 coding sequence is TGTGCCAGCAGTGAATACAATAGCTACACCTTC. This sequence encodes CASSEYNSYTF.

With respect to this clonotype: With a much larger clone just one base away, this may be a read error. The chain couples TRBV29-1 to TRBJ2-3, with 8 positions matching TRBD2. Germline lookup yields CDR1 SQVTM and CDR2 ANQGSEA. V lost 7 bases, J lost 1 base, and 16 bases stayed unmatched. CDR3 length: 17 amino acids. The CDR3: CSAPDGTRGQGTDTQYF. The CDR3 DNA reads as TGCAGCGCCCCTGATGGGACTAGGGGTCAGGGCACAGATACGCAGTATTTT.

The rearrangement links TRBV11-2 to TRBJ2-3, with TRBD2 identical over 7 bases. With 1 base clipped from V and 4 bases from J, the junction kept 11 bases outside the gene matches. This CDR3 has 17 residues. Germline V gene data show CDR1 as SGHAT and CDR2 as FQNNGV. CDR3 nucleotides: TGTGCCAGCAGCTTAGGGGGACTGGCGGGAGCGCCAGATACGCAGTATTTT. This translates into CASSLGGLAGAPDTQYF.

Turning to this clonotype: One junction end does not reproduce the germline sequence, and a read error may be involved. The rearrangement uses TRBV11-2 and TRBJ1-3; TRBD1 agrees at 7 bases. CDR3 length: 15 residues. Germline-derived CDR1 and CDR2 are SGHAT and FQNNGV. CDR3 bases: TGTGCCAGTAGCCCCTGGGACAGCTCTGGAAACACCGTATATTTT. Translating it yields CASSPWDSSGNTVYF.

To note about this clonotype: This may arise from a read error, as a much more abundant clone is one base away. The rearrangement links TRBV6-1 to TRBJ1-2; no clear D. This CDR3 is built from 11 residues. Germline assignment: CDR1 MNHNS and CDR2 SASEGT. The CDR3 coding sequence is TGTGCCAGCGGTGAATACTATGGCTACACCTTC. This gives the protein CASGEYYGYTF.

This clonotype was counted a few times. The chain has TRBV30 and TRBJ1-5, with 7 bases that match TRBD1. This CDR3 is built from 13 residues. Germline CDR1 and CDR2: GTSNPN and SVGIG (reference sequence). Unmatched junction bases numbered 2, after V lost 0 bases and J lost 6 bases. The CDR3 loop reads CAWSVQGFQPQHF. The CDR3 nucleotides are TGTGCCTGGAGTGTACAGGGGTTTCAGCCCCAGCATTTT. The whole variable domain, filled in from reference TRBV30 and TRBJ1-5, reads SQTIHQWPATLVQPVGSPLSLECTVEGTSNPNLYWYRQAAGRGLQLLFYSVGIGQISSEVPQNLSASRPQDRQFILSSKKLLLSDSGFYLCAWSVQGFQPQHFGDGTRLSIL.

This clonotype has only one observation. Lacking the conserved final phenylalanine or tryptophan, this CDR3 likely reflects a read error. The V and J genes are TRBV28 and TRBJ1-5, with D unresolved. Germline V gene sequence: CDR1 MDHEN, CDR2 SYDVKM. Trimming removed 3 bases at V and 9 bases at J, with 21 bases between. The length of the CDR3 is 16 residues. CDR3 DNA: TGTGCCAGCAGTTTCGGTCAGGCAGACTTGTTAGCGCCCCAGCATTCT. Its protein product is CASSFGQADLLAPQHS.

As concerns this clonotype: This CDR3 is missing its conserved last phenylalanine or tryptophan, likely due to a read error. This sequence joins TRBV24-1 and TRBJ2-3, with D tentatively TRBD2 (5 bases). The CDR3 has 15 amino acids. The V and J ends lost 3 bases and 5 bases respectively, with 14 bases between them. Germline CDR1 reads KGHDR; CDR2 reads SFDVKD. CDR3: CATSDKRAGQDTQYL. In nucleotides, the CDR3 is TGTGCCACCAGTGATAAGAGGGCGGGTCAAGATACGCAGTATCTT.

In this sample, this clonotype turned up many times. The V and J genes are TRBV6-6 and TRBJ2-5; 8 positions agree with TRBD1. The germline CDR1 and CDR2 sequences are MNHNY and SVGAGI (reference sequence). The CDR3 is 15 residues long. V lost 7 bases and J lost 5; bases outside the gene matches: 12. The CDR3 coding sequence is TGTGCCAGCACCAATCGGAACGACAGGGGTGAGACCCAGTACTTC. Encoded protein: CASTNRNDRGETQYF.

V usage is TRBV11-2 and J usage is TRBJ2-1; tentatively, D is TRBD2 (6 bases). Per the germline V gene, CDR1 is SGHAT and CDR2 is FQNNGV. CDR3 length: 13 residues. Trimming shortened V by 8 bases and J by 9 bases, and 17 bases separated the two germline ends. The CDR3 region is CASWRLGDGEQFF. Written as DNA, the CDR3 is TGTGCCAGCTGGAGACTAGGGGATGGTGAGCAGTTCTTC.

With respect to this clonotype: A read error may produce the germline difference seen at one junction end. The chain is built from TRBV11-2 and TRBJ2-5, with D perhaps given as TRBD1 or TRBD2 (5 bases each). The CDR3 spans 13 residues. Germline V gene sequence: CDR1 SGHAT, CDR2 FQNNGV. CDR3 residues: CVSSLESKGTHYF. CDR3 sequence (DNA): TGTGTGAGCAGCTTAGAATCCAAGGGGACCCATTACTTC.

This clonotype ranks as medium-sized. This chain connects TRBV11-2 to TRBJ2-7; tentatively, D is TRBD1 (6 bases). The germline gives CDR1 SGHAT, CDR2 FQNNGV. Trimming stripped 1 base from V and 2 bases from J, with 12 bases between. CDR3 length equals 15 residues. Written as DNA, the CDR3 is TGTGCCAGCAGCTTAGCACAGGGATGGGCCTACGAGCAGTACTTC. Translation gives CASSLAQGWAYEQYF. Supplemented by reference TRBV11-2 and TRBJ2-7, the full variable domain reads EAGVAQSPRYKIIEKRQSVAFWCNPISGHATLYWYQQILGQGPKLLIQFQNNGVVDDSQLPKDRFSAERLKGVDSTLKIQPAKLEDSAVYLCASSLAQGWAYEQYFGPGTRLTVT.

Turning to this clonotype: Its ends do not fully match the called genes, so a read error is possible. The rearrangement uses TRBV10-3 and TRBJ2-7; no definite D call. The CDR3 covers 15 residues. In germline, CDR1 is ENHRY, CDR2 SYGVKD. Written as DNA, the CDR3 is TGTGCCATCGGTGAGTCCCCACTCCGAACCTACGAGCAGTACTTC. This codes for CAIGESPLRTYEQYF.